This T cell receptor beta chain was found in a study of blood T cell repertoires in COVID-19. Across the whole study: Specimens from acute and convalescent COVID-19 originated in the United States, Italy and Spain. T cells, B-cell-depleted T cells, or PBMCs provided the cDNA or gDNA that served as material.

Germline CDR1 reads SNHLY; CDR2 reads FYNNEI. V lost 2 bases to trimming and J lost 1 base, with 11 bases between them. The CDR3 spans 15 residues. The participants were between roughly 18 and 100 years old and came from under 25 US areas. In the source study's methods: Reference gene primer amplification gave estimated nucleated cell counts. The protocol was immunoSEQ multiplex PCR, while the TCRdb copy is restricted to in-frame clones and leaves out a portion. V and J calls and clone size are those listed in that table; D and trimming were worked out from the DNA. The sample records about 250,000 clones, approximately 90% being singletons.

The sequencing sample was made of PBMCs or T cells enriched from blood (not recorded which). The chain couples TRBV2 to TRBJ1-1; no clear D gene. The TCR was taken from a woman in her 30s with acute COVID-19. CDR3 region: CASSEFERGNTEAFF. The CDR3 nucleotides read TGTGCCAGCAGTGAATTCGAACGGGGGAACACTGAAGCTTTCTTT. Complete variable domain (other parts from reference TRBV2 and TRBJ1-1): EPEVTQTPSHQVTQMGQEVILRCVPISNHLYFYWYRQILGQKVEFLVSFYNNEISEKSEIFDDQFSVERPDGSNFTLKIRSTKLEDSAMYFCASSEFERGNTEAFFGQGTRLTVV.